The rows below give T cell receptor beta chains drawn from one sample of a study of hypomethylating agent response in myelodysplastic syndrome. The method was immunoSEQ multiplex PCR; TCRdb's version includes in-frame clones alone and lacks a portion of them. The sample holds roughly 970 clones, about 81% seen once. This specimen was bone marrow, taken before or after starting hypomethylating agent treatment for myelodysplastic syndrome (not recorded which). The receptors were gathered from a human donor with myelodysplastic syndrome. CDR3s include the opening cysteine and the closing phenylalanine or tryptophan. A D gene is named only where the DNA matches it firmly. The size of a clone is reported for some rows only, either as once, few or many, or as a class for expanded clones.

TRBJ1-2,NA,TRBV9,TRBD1,CASSVAGTGGARGYTF,TGTGCCAGCAGCGTAGCCGGGACAGGGGGCGCGAGGGGCTACACCTTC
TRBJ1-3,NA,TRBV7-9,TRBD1,CASSQQGGVASSSGNTIYF,TGTGCCAGCAGCCAACAGGGGGGGGTTGCGTCCAGCTCTGGAAACACCATATATTTT
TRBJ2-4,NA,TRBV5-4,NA,CASSSGNPLAKNIQYF,TGTGCCAGCAGCTCGGGAAATCCTCTAGCCAAAAACATTCAGTACTTC
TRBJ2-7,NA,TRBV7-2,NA,CASSLSGFEQYF,TGTGCCAGCAGCTTATCAGGGTTCGAGCAGTACTTC
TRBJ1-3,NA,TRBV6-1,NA,CASLGQWRNTIYF,TGTGCCAGCCTGGGACAATGGAGAAACACCATATATTTT
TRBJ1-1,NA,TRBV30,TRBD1,CACRDRDSTEAFF,TGTGCCTGCCGGGACAGGGATAGCACTGAAGCTTTCTTT
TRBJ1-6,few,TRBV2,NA,CASRRGEGNSPLHF,TGTGCCAGCAGAAGGGGTGAGGGTAATTCACCCCTCCACTTT
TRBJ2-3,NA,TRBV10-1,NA,CASSDWGKTTSTDTQYF,TGCGCCAGCAGTGACTGGGGCAAAACAACTAGCACAGATACGCAGTATTTT
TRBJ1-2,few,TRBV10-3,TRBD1,CASSLQTGTGNYGYTF,TGTGCCAGCAGTCTACAAACCGGGACAGGGAACTATGGCTACACCTTC
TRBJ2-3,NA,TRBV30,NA,CAWSVQENTQYF,TGTGCCTGGAGTGTACAAGAGAATACGCAGTATTTT
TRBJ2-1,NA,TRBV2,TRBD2,CASSGEGLAKADEQFF,TGTGCCAGCAGTGGGGAGGGGCTAGCCAAGGCCGATGAGCAGTTCTTC
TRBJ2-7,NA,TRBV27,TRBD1,CASSHSGTGVEQYF,TGTGCCAGCAGTCACTCCGGGACAGGGGTCGAGCAGTACTTC
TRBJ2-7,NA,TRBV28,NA,CASSLFQTFEQYF,TGTGCCAGCAGTTTATTCCAAACTTTCGAGCAGTACTTC
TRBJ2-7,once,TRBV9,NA,CASSGRTYSYEQYF,TGTGCCAGCAGCGGTAGGACTTACTCCTACGAGCAGTACTTC
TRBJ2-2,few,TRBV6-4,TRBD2,CASKKLAGGTTGELFF,TGTGCCAGCAAAAAACTAGCGGGGGGTACCACCGGGGAGCTGTTTTTT
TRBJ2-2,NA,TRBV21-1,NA,CASSKFTSPGELFF,TGTGCCAGCAGCAAATTTACTAGCCCCGGGGAGCTGTTTTTT
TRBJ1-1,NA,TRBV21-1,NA,CAAKGREVEAFF,TGTGCAGCCAAGGGCAGGGAAGTTGAAGCTTTCTTT
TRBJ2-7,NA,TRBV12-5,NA,CASGSGGLNDEQYF,TGTGCTAGTGGTTCCGGGGGGCTTAATGACGAGCAGTACTTC
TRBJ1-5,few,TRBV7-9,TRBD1,CASSDRTGAGNQPQHF,TGTGCCAGCAGCGATAGGACAGGGGCGGGCAATCAGCCCCAGCATTTT
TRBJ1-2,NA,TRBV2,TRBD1,CASRNRGELYGYTF,TGTGCCAGCAGAAACAGGGGGGAACTCTATGGCTACACCTTC
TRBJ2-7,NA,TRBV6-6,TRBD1,CASSTRQGSGYEQYF,TGTGCCAGCAGTACCCGACAGGGTTCAGGCTACGAGCAGTACTTC
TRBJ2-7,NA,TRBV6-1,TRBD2,CASNLAGGTSYEQYF,TGTGCCAGCAATTTAGCGGGAGGGACCTCCTACGAGCAGTACTTC
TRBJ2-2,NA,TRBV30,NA,CAWRSTDRETGELFF,TGTGCCTGGAGATCTACGGACAGAGAAACCGGGGAGCTGTTTTTT
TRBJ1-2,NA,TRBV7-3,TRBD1,CASSLILQGAGGYTF,TGTGCCAGCAGCTTAATTCTTCAGGGGGCGGGGGGCTACACCTTC
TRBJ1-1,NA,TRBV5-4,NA,CASSFEYTEAFF,TGTGCCAGCAGCTTCGAATACACTGAAGCTTTCTTT
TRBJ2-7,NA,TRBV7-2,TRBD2,CASSLVAGGREQYF,TGTGCCAGCAGCTTAGTAGCGGGCGGACGCGAGCAGTACTTC
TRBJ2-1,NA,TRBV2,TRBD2,CASGKGSGNSNEQFF,TGTGCCAGCGGTAAGGGCAGCGGGAATTCCAATGAGCAGTTCTTC
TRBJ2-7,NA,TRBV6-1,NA,CASSLETGRYEQYF,TGTGCCAGCAGTTTAGAGACAGGGAGGTACGAGCAGTACTTC
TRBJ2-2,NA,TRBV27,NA,CASSFRGAGTGELFF,TGTGCCAGCAGTTTTCGGGGGGCTGGCACCGGGGAGCTGTTTTTT
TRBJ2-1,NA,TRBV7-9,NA,CASSLTRTAYNEQFF,TGTGCCAGCAGCTTAACCCGGACAGCTTACAATGAGCAGTTCTTC
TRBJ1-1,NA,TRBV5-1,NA,CASSLMGAEAFF,TGCGCCAGCAGCTTAATGGGAGCTGAAGCTTTCTTT
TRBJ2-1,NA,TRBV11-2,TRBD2,CASSPRLATSSYNEQFF,TGTGCCAGCAGCCCTCGACTAGCGACAAGCTCCTACAATGAGCAGTTCTTC